Listed below are T cell receptor beta chains from one sample, sequenced in a study of blood T cell repertoires in COVID-19. Data came from immunoSEQ multiplex PCR; TCRdb stores just in-frame clones and leaves some out. The sample lists 310,000 or so clones; roughly 92% were seen once. The sample comprised peripheral blood. The receptors derive from a young woman with COVID-19, enrolled during active disease. Both conserved end residues are part of each CDR3. A D gene is named only where the DNA matches it firmly. Some rows have no size entry. The others give once, few or many, or a class for an expanded clone.

>once|TRBJ2-1|TRBD2|TRBV5-1
CASSWTSGSDNEQFF
>few|TRBJ1-2|TRBD1|TRBV5-4
CASSLWTGAYYGYTF
>-|TRBJ2-7|TRBD1|TRBV3-1/TRBV3-2
CASSQDTGQKQYF
>-|TRBJ1-2|TRBD1|TRBV5-1
CASSLAGTGGEGYTF
>-|TRBJ1-1|-|TRBV19
CASSINRWNAEAFF
>-|TRBJ2-1|TRBD1|TRBV19
CASSGKQGDNEQFF
>-|TRBJ1-2|-|TRBV19
CASSAPGTSYGYTF
>-|TRBJ1-2|-|TRBV28
CASSPGDSDFYGYTF
>-|TRBJ2-7|-|TRBV19
CASSIDATVRGYEQYF
>-|TRBJ1-5|-|TRBV24-1
CATSEGGGGSNQPQHF
>-|TRBJ2-2|TRBD1|TRBV6-2/TRBV6-3
CASSYGTALFTGKLFF
>once|TRBJ2-5|-|TRBV20-1
CSAKLQETQYF
>-|TRBJ2-5|-|TRBV3-1/TRBV3-2
CASSQYPGKTQYF
>-|TRBJ2-3|TRBD1|TRBV9
CASSVDGTGLDTQYF
>-|TRBJ1-1|-|TRBV29-1
CSFGDTEAFF
>-|TRBJ1-1|-|TRBV15
CATSTRQQGNTEAFF
>-|TRBJ1-2|TRBD1|TRBV2
CASSPNTGGYGYTF
>-|TRBJ2-2|TRBD2|TRBV7-6
CASSYASGRETILNTGELFF
>once|TRBJ1-5|TRBD1|TRBV18
CASSPDRGGNQPQHF
>once|TRBJ1-1|-|TRBV7-2
CASSLVWQNTEAFF
>-|TRBJ1-5|TRBD1|TRBV10-3
CAPGKVGGGQPQHF
>-|TRBJ2-7|TRBD2|TRBV6-6
CASSPLTSGGLSYEQYF
>-|TRBJ2-2|TRBD2|TRBV7-7
CASSLGSGRTGELFF
>-|TRBJ2-1|TRBD2|TRBV11-3
CASSRYSGSSYNEQFF
>-|TRBJ2-1|-|TRBV7-9
CASSPRGRDSIYNEQFF
>-|TRBJ2-4|TRBD2|TRBV9
CSSSVVGSGLAGYENIQYF
>-|TRBJ1-1|-|TRBV28
CASSWQLNTEAFF
>-|TRBJ2-5|TRBD1|TRBV24-1
CATSAQGETQYF
>few|TRBJ2-2|-|TRBV11-3
CASSLGLGGTTGELFF
>-|TRBJ2-3|-|TRBV4-1
CASSQDLSADTQYF
>-|TRBJ2-1|TRBD2|TRBV30
CAWSFSGTRVGNEQFF
>-|TRBJ1-4|TRBD1|TRBV30
CAWSTSRGTEKLFF
>-|TRBJ2-5|TRBD2|TRBV9
CASSVLGLATKETQYF
>-|TRBJ2-3|-|TRBV3-1/TRBV3-2
CASSQDRGLGTDTQYF
>-|TRBJ2-1|-|TRBV30
CAWRSGPYNEQFF
>-|TRBJ1-2|-|TRBV25-1
CASSPRGGRGYTF
>-|TRBJ2-5|-|TRBV5-8
CASSLLGEARETQYF
>-|TRBJ2-7|-|TRBV4-2
CASSQDSSPFYEQYF
>-|TRBJ1-2|TRBD1|TRBV5-1
CASSLVRDSDGYTF
>-|TRBJ1-6|-|TRBV6-5
CASSYTLPRDTALHF
>once|TRBJ2-5|TRBD1|TRBV5-6
CASSKQGSYQETQYF
>-|TRBJ1-1|-|TRBV2
CASSYTTEAFF
>-|TRBJ1-1|-|TRBV5-1
CASSLRHDTEAFF
>-|TRBJ2-7|TRBD1|TRBV9
CASSPSALQGAYEQYF
>-|TRBJ2-1|TRBD1|TRBV28
CASSPPGQGVYNEQFF
>-|TRBJ1-1|-|TRBV7-8
CASSLYRVNTEAFF
>-|TRBJ2-7|TRBD1|TRBV5-6
CASSSGTGPYEQYF
>-|TRBJ1-2|-|TRBV7-6
CASSLDPRGYGYTF
>-|TRBJ2-1|-|TRBV27
CASKWASSYNEQFF
>-|TRBJ1-5|-|TRBV3-1/TRBV3-2
CASSHQGWGQPQHF
>-|TRBJ2-7|TRBD2|TRBV4-1
CASSGSGRGNEQYF
>-|TRBJ1-3|-|TRBV9
CASSVSGNTIYF
>-|TRBJ1-3|TRBD1|TRBV7-9
CASSFAGQGYGNTIYF
>-|TRBJ2-7|-|TRBV7-2
CASSFRDTGHYEQYF
>-|TRBJ2-7|TRBD2|TRBV6-6
CASSGTSGSAEQYF
>-|TRBJ2-7|TRBD2|TRBV5-5
CASSPRDGRLAVGEQYF